This TCR beta chain was recorded in a study of CD8 T cells in Susac syndrome. CD8+ and CD4+ T cells from blood underwent TCR beta sequencing, which was carried out in a high-throughput format. RNA, at roughly 0.45 to 1 ug, was reverse transcribed with random hexamers. Amplification of TCR beta CDR3 by immunoSEQ multiplex PCR spanned 54 Vbeta and 13 Jbeta. Using its own MiXCR run on the immunoSEQ multiplex PCR reads, TCRdb lists one record per CDR3 protein. The repertoire consists of just over 300,000 distinct CDR3 sequences, with 92% occurring once and the leading ten covering roughly 0.07%. The V end was cut by 1 base, the J end by 3 bases, with 9 bases between. This CDR3 is built from 14 residues.

The TCR originated in a human donor with multiple sclerosis. Material for sequencing was CD4+ T cells from PBMCs. The V gene is TRBV12-3 or TRBV12-4, the J gene TRBJ2-5; D possibly corresponds to TRBD2 (6 bases). As DNA, the CDR3 is TGTGCCAGCAGTTTAGGGGACTCTGAAGAGACCCAGTACTTC. Translated, it gives CASSLGDSEETQYF.